Listed below are T cell receptor beta chains from one sample, sequenced in a study of T cell responses to AZD1222 COVID-19 vaccine. Profiling relied on immunoSEQ multiplex PCR, and the TCRdb table lists in-frame clones only, not all of them. This table has around 130,000 clones, 80% to 95% appearing once. The specimen comprised peripheral blood, sampled on day 0 of AZD1222 vaccination. The receptors were sampled from an adult in good health. Both conserved end residues are part of each CDR3. A D gene is named only where the DNA matches it firmly. Size tells how often a clone was seen (once, few, many) or the class of an expanded clone, and some rows leave it out.

j_gene | abundance | v_gene | d_gene | CDR3aa | CDR3nt
TRBJ2-7 | . | TRBV6-6 | TRBD1 | CASRRDRVGEQYF | TGTGCCAGCAGACGGGACAGGGTGGGGGAGCAGTACTTC
TRBJ2-7 | . | TRBV6-1 | . | CASSERGSWGARGEQYF | TGTGCCAGCAGTGAACGTGGGAGCTGGGGGGCGCGTGGCGAGCAGTACTTC
TRBJ1-1 | . | TRBV6-6 | . | CASSYSTGETEAFF | TGTGCCAGCAGTTACTCTACAGGCGAGACTGAAGCTTTCTTT
TRBJ2-5 | . | TRBV18 | . | CASSPPSRGETQYF | TGTGCCAGCTCACCACCTTCGCGAGGAGAGACCCAGTACTTC
TRBJ2-7 | few | TRBV5-1 | . | CASKNGVAGTYEQYF | TGCGCCAGTAAGAACGGTGTTGCCGGCACCTACGAGCAGTACTTC
TRBJ1-5 | . | TRBV5-6 | . | CASSGRWGAGGNQPQHF | TGTGCCAGCAGCGGGAGGTGGGGGGCGGGCGGCAATCAGCCCCAGCATTTT
TRBJ2-1 | . | TRBV3-1/TRBV3-2 | . | CASSRASSYNEQFF | TGTGCCAGCAGCCGCGCTAGCTCCTACAATGAGCAGTTCTTC
TRBJ2-2 | . | TRBV11-3 | . | CASSRTDTGELFF | TGTGCCAGCAGCCGGACAGACACCGGGGAGCTGTTTTTT
TRBJ2-3 | once | TRBV12-5 | . | CASGPPDTQYF | TGTGCTAGTGGGCCCCCAGATACGCAGTATTTT
TRBJ2-1 | . | TRBV19 | . | CASSIARDNDDEQFF | TGTGCCAGTAGTATCGCGCGGGATAATGACGATGAGCAGTTCTTC
TRBJ1-2 | . | TRBV2 | TRBD1 | CASSEQGANGYTF | TGTGCCAGCAGTGAACAGGGGGCGAATGGCTACACCTTC
TRBJ2-1 | . | TRBV6-2/TRBV6-3 | . | CASSSRVRRIYNEQFF | TGTGCCAGCAGCAGTCGCGTAAGGAGGATCTACAATGAGCAGTTCTTC
TRBJ2-1 | . | TRBV2 | . | CASLYNLEGRSYNEQFF | TGTGCCAGCCTCTATAACCTGGAGGGACGCTCCTACAATGAGCAGTTCTTC
TRBJ1-4 | . | TRBV6-1 | . | CASSERWRANEKLFF | TGTGCCAGCAGTGAGAGGTGGCGGGCTAATGAAAAACTGTTTTTT
TRBJ1-5 | . | TRBV5-1 | . | CASSLDSGANQPQHF | TGCGCCAGCAGCTTGGATTCGGGGGCGAATCAGCCCCAGCATTTT
TRBJ1-3 | . | TRBV6-5 | TRBD1 | CASKDRGLGNTIYF | TGTGCCAGCAAAGACAGGGGGCTCGGAAACACCATATATTTT
TRBJ2-1 | . | TRBV6-5 | TRBD2 | CASRTGLAGGDEQFF | TGTGCCAGCAGGACCGGACTAGCGGGGGGAGATGAGCAGTTCTTC
TRBJ2-3 | . | TRBV5-1 | TRBD1 | CASSGQGASTDTQYF | TGCGCCAGCAGCGGGCAGGGGGCGAGCACAGATACGCAGTATTTT